These T cell receptor beta chains were read from a single sample in a study of blood T cell repertoires in COVID-19. Clones were read by immunoSEQ multiplex PCR, and TCRdb kept only the in-frame ones, dropping some. This sample carries roughly 280,000 clones, 89% of them seen once, and the ten largest clones take 2% to 2.5%. The sample taken for sequencing was peripheral blood. These receptors were collected from a man in his forties or fifties with acute or convalescent COVID-19. CDR3s include the opening cysteine and the closing phenylalanine or tryptophan. The D gene is left open where the match is weak. Clone sizes are given selectively: once, few, many, or a class where the clone is expanded.

clone_size	d_call	j_call	v_call	cdr3_aa	cdr3_nt
-	-	TRBJ1-2	TRBV13	CASSFSPYGYTF	TGTGCCAGCAGCTTCTCCCCCTATGGCTACACCTTC
-	-	TRBJ1-6	TRBV5-4	CASSLVFGPYNSPLHF	TGTGCCAGCAGCTTGGTTTTTGGCCCATATAATTCACCCCTCCACTTT
-	TRBD1	TRBJ2-5	TRBV7-9	CATRTGIFVETQYF	TGTGCCACTCGGACAGGGATTTTCGTGGAGACCCAGTACTTC
-	-	TRBJ1-6	TRBV2	CASRRTGDNSPLHF	TGTGCCAGCAGACGGACGGGAGATAATTCACCCCTCCACTTT
-	-	TRBJ2-5	TRBV6-1	CASSEPPGTQYF	TGTGCCAGCAGTGAACCACCAGGGACCCAGTACTTC
-	-	TRBJ2-7	TRBV11-3	CASSLNNGYEQYF	TGTGCCAGCAGCTTGAATAACGGCTACGAGCAGTACTTC
-	-	TRBJ1-2	TRBV30	CAWAKEGLYGYTF	TGTGCCTGGGCTAAGGAGGGCCTATATGGCTACACCTTC
-	TRBD1	TRBJ1-6	TRBV5-8	CASSLAGQGPPLHF	TGTGCCAGCAGCTTGGCGGGACAGGGGCCACCCCTCCACTTT
-	TRBD2	TRBJ2-1	TRBV7-6	CASTRLAGGSGNEQFF	TGTGCCAGCACCAGACTAGCGGGGGGGTCCGGCAATGAGCAGTTCTTC
-	-	TRBJ1-6	TRBV6-1	CASSELGSGSSPLHF	TGTGCCAGCAGTGAATTGGGAAGCGGGTCTTCACCCCTCCACTTT
-	TRBD1	TRBJ1-1	TRBV2	CASGGLTGVTEAFF	TGTGCCAGCGGCGGGTTGACAGGGGTAACTGAAGCTTTCTTT
-	TRBD1	TRBJ2-1	TRBV19	CASKTGLGEQFF	TGTGCCAGTAAGACAGGGTTGGGTGAGCAGTTCTTC
-	-	TRBJ2-7	TRBV7-9	CASSLSEESYEQYF	TGTGCCAGCAGCTTAAGTGAGGAGTCCTACGAGCAGTACTTC
many	TRBD1	TRBJ1-4	TRBV2	CASKDRGQVGEKLFF	TGTGCCTCCAAGGACAGGGGGCAGGTTGGTGAAAAACTGTTTTTT
few	-	TRBJ2-7	TRBV13	CASSLVADLKSGYEQYF	TGTGCCAGCAGCTTGGTGGCAGACCTTAAGAGCGGGTACGAGCAGTACTTC
-	-	TRBJ2-5	TRBV4-2	CASSQVAGETQYF	TGTGCCAGCAGCCAAGTAGCCGGGGAGACCCAGTACTTC
-	TRBD2	TRBJ2-1	TRBV3-1/TRBV3-2	CASSQGLAGEQFF	TGTGCCAGCAGCCAAGGACTAGCGGGTGAGCAGTTCTTC
-	-	TRBJ2-7	TRBV6-1	CASSDGPGLYEQYF	TGTGCCAGCAGTGACGGTCCAGGACTCTACGAGCAGTACTTC
-	-	TRBJ2-3	TRBV10-3	CAISEVRGDTQYF	TGTGCCATCAGTGAAGTTCGGGGGGATACGCAGTATTTT
-	-	TRBJ2-3	TRBV9	CASSVFERSTDTQYF	TGTGCCAGCAGCGTCTTCGAGCGGAGCACAGATACGCAGTATTTT
-	TRBD2	TRBJ2-1	TRBV7-8	CASRPLAGGSYNEQFF	TGTGCCAGCAGACCACTAGCGGGGGGTTCCTACAATGAGCAGTTCTTC
-	-	TRBJ2-2	TRBV10-3	CAISKETTNTGELFF	TGTGCCATCAGTAAAGAGACAACAAACACCGGGGAGCTGTTTTTT
-	-	TRBJ2-3	TRBV7-2	CASSTGLGPDTQYF	TGTGCCAGCAGCACCGGACTCGGTCCGGATACGCAGTATTTT
-	-	TRBJ2-5	TRBV14	CASSQDLYRTQYF	TGTGCCAGCAGCCAAGATCTCTACCGGACCCAGTACTTC
-	-	TRBJ2-1	TRBV3-1/TRBV3-2	CASSRTTQASSYNEQFF	TGTGCCAGCAGTCGGACTACCCAAGCAAGCTCCTACAATGAGCAGTTCTTC
once	TRBD1	TRBJ1-5	TRBV2	CASREGAGQPQHF	TGTGCCAGCAGGGAGGGGGCAGGGCAGCCCCAGCATTTT
-	-	TRBJ2-2	TRBV6-2/TRBV6-3	CASSSRVPTLTGELFF	TGTGCCAGCAGTTCCAGGGTGCCCACCCTCACCGGGGAGCTGTTTTTT
-	-	TRBJ2-2	TRBV5-5	CASSLQGYTGELFF	TGTGCCAGCAGCCTACAGGGTTACACCGGGGAGCTGTTTTTT
once	-	TRBJ2-1	TRBV5-4	CASSLYRASYNEQFF	TGTGCCAGCAGCTTGTACAGGGCTTCCTACAATGAGCAGTTCTTC
-	TRBD1	TRBJ1-2	TRBV29-1	CSVMTGGTSGYTF	TGCAGCGTTATGACAGGGGGTACGAGTGGCTACACCTTC
once	-	TRBJ2-3	TRBV10-3	CAITQGADTQYF	TGTGCCATCACTCAAGGGGCAGATACGCAGTATTTT
-	-	TRBJ1-4	TRBV29-1	CSTDDATGRREKLFF	TGCAGCACTGATGATGCGACAGGTCGCCGTGAAAAACTGTTTTTT
-	-	TRBJ1-2	TRBV3-1/TRBV3-2	CASSQTVTNYGYTF	TGTGCCAGCAGCCAAACAGTCACTAACTATGGCTACACCTTC
-	TRBD2	TRBJ2-7	TRBV5-1	CASTLAGEFYEQYF	TGCGCCAGCACCCTAGCGGGGGAATTCTACGAGCAGTACTTC
once	TRBD1	TRBJ1-4	TRBV2	CASSEQGAFEKLFF	TGTGCCAGCAGTGAACAGGGGGCTTTTGAAAAACTGTTTTTT
-	-	TRBJ1-4	TRBV10-3	CATGPGRANEKLFF	TGTGCCACTGGGCCGGGGAGAGCTAATGAAAAACTGTTTTTT
-	-	TRBJ1-1	TRBV4-1	CASSQESDNTEAFF	TGCGCCAGCAGCCAAGAGAGCGACAACACTGAAGCTTTCTTT
-	-	TRBJ1-1	TRBV7-6	CASSADRNTEAFF	TGTGCCAGCAGCGCGGACAGGAACACTGAAGCTTTCTTT
-	-	TRBJ2-6	TRBV4-2	CASSSGKNSGANVLTF	TGTGCCAGCAGCTCAGGGAAGAACTCTGGGGCCAACGTCCTGACTTTC